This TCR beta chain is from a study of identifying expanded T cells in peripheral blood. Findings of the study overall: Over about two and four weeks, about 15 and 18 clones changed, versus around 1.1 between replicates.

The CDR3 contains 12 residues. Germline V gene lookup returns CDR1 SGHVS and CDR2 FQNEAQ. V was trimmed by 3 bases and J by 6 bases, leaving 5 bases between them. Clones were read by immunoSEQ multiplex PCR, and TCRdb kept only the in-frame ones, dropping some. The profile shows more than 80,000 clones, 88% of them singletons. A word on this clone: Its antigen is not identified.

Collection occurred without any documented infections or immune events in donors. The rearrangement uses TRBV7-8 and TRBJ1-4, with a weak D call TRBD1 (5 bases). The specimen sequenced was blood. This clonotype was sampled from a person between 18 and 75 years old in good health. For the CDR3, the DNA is TGTGCCAGCAGCTTGGGGGATGAAAAACTGTTTTTT. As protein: CASSLGDEKLFF.